These T cell receptor beta chains were read from a single sample in a study of T cell repertoires in cytomegalovirus infection. Using its own MiXCR run on the reads, TCRdb lists one record per CDR3 protein. The profile shows nearly 70,000 distinct CDR3 sequences, 20% to 25% of them singletons. Antigens for these TCRs are unknown. The sequencing input was PBMCs, sequenced either directly or after in vitro stimulation (not recorded which). The receptors come from a human donor in good health (CMV status not recorded). Some clones in this sample may be carry-over from other donors' samples. The CDR3 runs from the conserved cysteine through the conserved F or W. The D gene is left open where the match is weak. Clone size is given for some rows only: seen once, a few or many times, or a class if the clone is expanded.

d_call	clone_size	v_call	cdr3_length	j_call	cdr3_nt	cdr3_aa
TRBD2	many	TRBV7-8	15	TRBJ2-1	TGTGCCAGCAGGCCCACGGGCGGGAGGTACAATGAGCAGTTCTTC	CASRPTGGRYNEQFF
NA	NA	TRBV12-3/TRBV12-4	11	TRBJ1-2	TGTGCCAGCAGTCTCGGGACCCCATGCACCTTC	CASSLGTPCTF
NA	NA	TRBV12-3/TRBV12-4	12	TRBJ2-1	TGTGCCACCCGGGAAGCGATCGATGAGCAGTTCTTC	CATREAIDEQFF
TRBD2	NA	TRBV4-3	15	TRBJ2-1	TGCGCCAGCAGCCAGACGGGAGGGTCTTACAATGAGCAGTTCTTC	CASSQTGGSYNEQFF
TRBD2	many	TRBV19	17	TRBJ2-1	TGTGCCAGTAGTATCGGGACTAGCGGGAGGGCCGGGAATGAGCAGTTCTTC	CASSIGTSGRAGNEQFF
NA	NA	TRBV6-8	13	TRBJ1-1	TGTGCCAGCAGTTACTCAGGGACCCCTGAAGCTTTCTTT	CASSYSGTPEAFF
NA	NA	TRBV20-1	13	TRBJ2-5	TGCAGTGCAATCCCAGGGGAACGGGAGACCCAGTACTTC	CSAIPGERETQYF
TRBD2	NA	TRBV7-6	14	TRBJ2-7	TGTGTCAGCAGCGAGGGACTAGCGGGAGGCGAGCAGTACTTC	CVSSEGLAGGEQYF
TRBD2	NA	TRBV7-9	18	TRBJ2-2	TGTGCCAGCAGCTTTTCCGGGACTACCTTGGTGAAGACCGGGGAGCTGTTTTTT	CASSFSGTTLVKTGELFF
TRBD2	many	TRBV7-2	15	TRBJ2-7	TGTGCCAGCAGCCCGACTAGCGGGAGCGCCGGCGAGCAGTACTTC	CASSPTSGSAGEQYF
NA	many	TRBV7-8	16	TRBJ1-1	TGTGCCAGCAGCCCCTCCGAGGGATGGCTGAACACTGAAGCTTTCTTT	CASSPSEGWLNTEAFF
NA	NA	TRBV7-9	12	TRBJ1-1	TGTGCCAGCAGCCTAACGAACCTTGAAGCTTTCTTT	CASSLTNLEAFF
TRBD2	NA	TRBV4-3	17	TRBJ2-1	TGCGCCAGCAGCCAAGGGGGTGTAGGACTAGCAAACAATGAGCAGTTCTTC	CASSQGGVGLANNEQFF
NA	few	TRBV7-2	14	TRBJ2-1	TGTGCCAGCAGCCCTCACCCGGGCTACAATGAGCAGTTCTTC	CASSPHPGYNEQFF
NA	NA	TRBV6-2/TRBV6-3	13	TRBJ2-7	TGTGCCAGCAGTGGCGGGACACAGTACGAGCAGTACTTC	CASSGGTQYEQYF
TRBD1	many	TRBV7-2	14	TRBJ2-7	TGTGCCAGCAGCTTAATGACAGGGGAGTTCGAGCAGTACTTC	CASSLMTGEFEQYF
TRBD2	many	TRBV7-9	16	TRBJ2-5	TGTGCCAGCAGCCTTCGACTAGCGGGAGGATTAGAGACCCAGTACTTC	CASSLRLAGGLETQYF
NA	many	TRBV7-2	14	TRBJ2-3	TGTGCCAGCAGCTTATCCGGGCCGTGGGATACGCAGTATTTT	CASSLSGPWDTQYF
TRBD1	few	TRBV18	14	TRBJ1-5	TGTGCCAGCTCACCGGACAGGGGGTATCAGCCCCAGCATTTT	CASSPDRGYQPQHF
NA	NA	TRBV11-2	19	TRBJ2-3	TGTGCCAGCAGCTTGAGACCGGGACCCCAAGTGCCAGGGAGAGATACGCAGTATTTT	CASSLRPGPQVPGRDTQYF